What follows are 25 T cell receptor beta chains derived from one specimen sequenced in a study of cytomegalovirus exposure and HLA in healthy donors. Amplification used 60 Vbeta primers and 13 Jbeta primers. TCRdb keeps only in-frame clones here, not all; method: immunoSEQ multiplex PCR. The table has roughly 86,000 clones, more than 65% seen once; the top ten hold under 10%. Sequencing was done on a sample of PBMCs. Source of these receptors: a man aged 55 to 70 in good health and CMV-seronegative.

The chain uses TRBV5-1 and TRBJ1-1, with a possible D match to TRBD1 (6 bases). Trimming took off 6 bases at V and 4 bases at J, with 19 bases between the two ends. The CDR3 covers 15 residues. Germline V CDR1 and CDR2: SGHRS, YFSETQ. CDR3 loop: CASTSWGGGGTEAFF. The CDR3 bases are TGCGCCAGCACATCCTGGGGAGGGGGGGGCACTGAAGCTTTCTTT.

V is TRBV6-5 and J is TRBJ1-2, with 11 bases lining up with TRBD1. The CDR3 consists of 16 residues. Germline-derived CDR1 and CDR2 are MNHEY and SVGAGI. V shed 2 bases, J shed 4 bases, and the junction held 6 bases outside the gene matches. CDR3 DNA: TGTGCCAGCAGTTACCTACGGACAGGGGGCAGCTATGGCTACACCTTC. Translating it yields CASSYLRTGGSYGYTF.

The chain carries TRBV4-1 and TRBJ2-1; perhaps TRBD2 as D (6 bases). The V and J ends lost 4 bases and 15 bases respectively, with 16 bases between them. The CDR3 runs 12 residues. In germline, CDR1 is MGHRA, CDR2 YSYEKL. In DNA, the CDR3 is TGCGCCAGCAGCCCTTTGGGCGGGACTCTGTTCTTC. This encodes CASSPLGGTLFF.

V usage is TRBV28 and J usage is TRBJ2-1; 9 bases map to TRBD2. The V segment lost 5 bases and the J segment 6 bases; nucleotides outside the gene matches: 11. CDR3 size: 16 residues. Germline lookup yields CDR1 MDHEN and CDR2 SYDVKM. The CDR3 spells CASSAVGLAGGNEQFF. CDR3 in DNA: TGTGCCAGCAGTGCGGTGGGACTAGCAGGCGGCAATGAGCAGTTCTTC.

The chain is built from TRBV6-1 and TRBJ1-5; D might be TRBD1 (5 bases). V was trimmed by 7 bases and J by 0 bases, leaving 10 bases between them. The CDR3 spans 14 residues. Looked up from germline, CDR1 is MNHNS and CDR2 is SASEGT. The CDR3: CASITGHSNQPQHF. In nucleotides, the CDR3 is TGTGCCAGCATAACAGGCCATAGCAATCAGCCCCAGCATTTT.

In this sample, this clone turned up a few times. The chain joins TRBV30 to TRBJ2-3; TRBD2 is a possible D gene (6 bases). Germline V gene sequence: CDR1 GTSNPN, CDR2 SVGIG (reference sequence). CDR3 size: 17 residues. V was trimmed by 3 bases and J by 2 bases, leaving 21 bases between them. Here the CDR3 DNA reads TGTGCCTGGAGGCCATGGGGCGGGACTGACCTCACAGATACGCAGTATTTT. It yields the protein CAWRPWGGTDLTDTQYF.

J is TRBJ2-3 and V is TRBV28, with D unclear. CDR1 and CDR2 (germline): MDHEN, SYDVKM. This CDR3 comprises 12 residues. V lost 3 bases to trimming and J lost 4 bases, with 5 bases between them. CDR3 protein: CASSFGPDTQYF. The CDR3 DNA is TGTGCCAGCAGTTTTGGCCCAGATACGCAGTATTTT.

This clone has only a few counts. The V and J genes are TRBV5-4 and TRBJ2-5, with 8 nucleotides matching TRBD2. CDR1 SGHNT and CDR2 YYREEE come from the germline V gene (reference sequence). This CDR3 spans 14 amino acids. V was pared by 5 bases and J by 1 base, with 4 bases of the junction left unmatched. This CDR3 reads CASRAGASQETQYF. CDR3 coding DNA: TGTGCCAGCAGAGCGGGGGCTAGCCAAGAGACCCAGTACTTC.

V is TRBV4-3 and J is TRBJ1-4; 9 bases match TRBD1. This CDR3 comprises 17 residues. CDR1 and CDR2 (germline): LGHNA, YSLEER. V lost 4 bases to trimming and J lost 1 base; unmatched junction nucleotides: 7. Written as DNA, the CDR3 is TGCGCCAGCAGCCCTGGACAGGGGCTAGTAACTAATGAAAAACTGTTTTTT. Translation gives CASSPGQGLVTNEKLFF.

This clone was observed a few times. This sequence joins TRBV2 and TRBJ2-3, with 11 bases that match TRBD2. Per germline, CDR1 SNHLY and CDR2 FYNNEI. V dropped 7 bases and J dropped 1; count of bases not matched to a gene: 4. This CDR3 spans 15 amino acids. DNA of the CDR3: TGTGCCAGCACCCTAGCGGGGGGCGGCACAGATACGCAGTATTTT. This codes for CASTLAGGGTDTQYF.

This clone turned up a few times. CDR3 nucleotides: TGTGCCAGCAGCTTGAGACAGGCCCGTTGGGATGAGCAGTTCTTC. Its protein product is CASSLRQARWDEQFF. J is TRBJ2-1 and V is TRBV5-6; D is possibly TRBD1 (6 bases). The CDR3 spans 15 residues. V was pared by 1 base and J by 8 bases, with 16 bases between. Germline-derived CDR1 and CDR2 are SGHDT and YYEEEE.

This clone was counted a single time. The chain joins TRBV11-2 to TRBJ1-4, with 8 bases matching TRBD1. The CDR3 sequence is 15 residues long. Trimming cost V 3 bases and J 4 bases; bases outside gene matches: 4. Germline V gives CDR1 SGHAT, CDR2 FQNNGV. As DNA, the CDR3 is TGTGCCAGCAGCTTTGGGACAGGTATTAATGAAAAACTGTTTTTT. Encoded protein: CASSFGTGINEKLFF.

The chain joins TRBV5-4 to TRBJ2-5; maybe TRBD1 (5 bases). The germline gives CDR1 SGHNT, CDR2 YYREEE (reference sequence). This CDR3 is 12 amino acids long. V shed 0 bases and J shed 7 bases, with 7 bases lying between them. DNA of the CDR3: TGTGCCAGCAGCTTGGAAGGGGTGACCCAGTACTTC. Protein: CASSLEGVTQYF.

The count of this clone is one. V gene TRBV28 combines with J gene TRBJ1-2, with D possibly TRBD1 on 6 matching bases. V dropped 8 bases and J dropped 8 bases, with 18 bases sitting between them. The CDR3 length is 13 residues. Looked up from germline, CDR1 is MDHEN and CDR2 is SYDVKM. For the CDR3, the DNA is TGTGCCAGCGTAACGCAGGGGCAAGGGGGCTACACCTTC. Protein product: CASVTQGQGGYTF.

DNA of the CDR3: TGTGCCAGTAGTCCCTCGACTAGCGGGAGATTCCATGAGCAGTTCTTC. Translated, it gives CASSPSTSGRFHEQFF. The chain carries TRBV19 and TRBJ2-1, with TRBD2 matching over 12 bases. Germline-derived CDR1 and CDR2 are LNHDA and SQIVND (reference sequence). The CDR3 is 16 residues long. V lost 5 bases, J lost 8 bases, and 10 bases stayed unmatched.

The CDR3 DNA reads as TGCGCCAGCAGCTTGAAGGTAGCGGTGCAGGAGACCCAGTACTTC. This gives the protein CASSLKVAVQETQYF. The V call is TRBV5-1, the J call TRBJ2-5; tentatively, D is TRBD2 (6 bases). This CDR3 has 15 amino acids. V lost 1 base and J lost 5, with 15 bases in between. Germline V gene lookup returns CDR1 SGHRS and CDR2 YFSETQ.

The rearrangement links TRBV10-1 to TRBJ2-7, with no clear D. Germline CDR1 is WNHNN and CDR2 is SYGVQD (reference sequence). This CDR3 has 13 residues. The germline V and J ends were trimmed by 6 bases and 1 base, with 10 bases remaining between them. The CDR3: CASSLVESYEQYF. CDR3 sequence (DNA): TGCGCCAGCAGCCTAGTAGAGTCCTACGAGCAGTACTTC.

V and J are TRBV19 and TRBJ2-3; the match to TRBD2 covers 8 bases. The J segment lost 6 bases and the V segment lost 5 bases, leaving 19 bases of the junction unmatched. The germline gives CDR1 LNHDA, CDR2 SQIVND (reference sequence). CDR3 length equals 18 residues. CDR3 protein: CASSVEPRESGGRDTQYF. DNA for the CDR3: TGTGCCAGTAGTGTGGAGCCCCGGGAATCGGGAGGGCGGGATACGCAGTATTTT.

This chain connects TRBV6-1 to TRBJ2-3; the D gene is possibly TRBD2 (5 bases). The ends were cut back, 2 bases at V and 0 bases at J, with 6 bases in the middle. There are 14 residues in the CDR3. CDR1 and CDR2 from the germline V gene are MNHNS and SASEGT. The CDR3 DNA follows: TGTGCCAGCAGTGAACTAGCTAGCACAGATACGCAGTATTTT. It is translated as CASSELASTDTQYF.

The gene calls are TRBV6-5 and TRBJ2-1; TRBD2 aligns across 9 bases. This CDR3 is built from 16 residues. Trimming removed 4 bases from V and 2 bases from J; junction bases left unmatched: 6. Germline V lookup: CDR1 MNHEY, CDR2 SVGAGI. The CDR3 DNA follows: TGTGCCAGCAGTTCCCGACTAGCGGAGGCCTACAATGAGCAGTTCTTC. Residues: CASSSRLAEAYNEQFF.

This chain uses TRBV2 with TRBJ2-7; possibly TRBD2 for D (5 bases). Trimming took 6 bases from V and 5 from J, leaving 23 bases between them. The CDR3 length is 16 residues. Germline V CDR1 and CDR2: SNHLY, FYNNEI. In nucleotides, the CDR3 is TGTGCCAGCAGCCTCACGGACTTATACTCTGGACACGAGCAGTACTTC. Protein: CASSLTDLYSGHEQYF.

This rearrangement joins TRBV28 to TRBJ1-5; possibly TRBD1 for D (6 bases). The CDR3 totals 16 residues. V was cut by 6 bases and J by 1 base, with 16 bases left in between. CDR1 and CDR2 from the germline V gene are MDHEN and SYDVKM. In nucleotides, the CDR3 is TGTGCCAGCAGCTCACAGGGCTATGGGAGCAATCAGCCCCAGCATTTT. Translation gives CASSSQGYGSNQPQHF.

The chain couples TRBV29-1 to TRBJ2-7, with D possibly matching TRBD2 (6 bases). This CDR3 spans 12 amino acids. Deletions cut 6 bases from V and 3 bases from J, with 12 bases between. Germline V lookup: CDR1 SQVTM, CDR2 ANQGSEA. CDR3 DNA sequence: TGCAGCGTCCGGGACTCGTTCTACGAGCAGTACTTC. This gives the protein CSVRDSFYEQYF.

The chain has TRBV6-1 and TRBJ2-3; no clear D gene. The ends were cut back, 0 bases at V and 6 bases at J, with 7 bases in the middle. The CDR3 extends over 13 amino acids. The germline V gene has CDR1 MNHNS and CDR2 SASEGT. The CDR3 DNA follows: TGTGCCAGCAGTGAAGCGGAGAGGGATACGCAGTATTTT. Translation: CASSEAERDTQYF.

The rearrangement joins TRBV18 to TRBJ1-5, with 8 nucleotides matching TRBD1. The CDR3 length is 14 residues. With 5 bases clipped from V and 7 bases from J, the junction kept 7 bases outside the gene matches. Germline V gives CDR1 KGHSH, CDR2 LQKENI. The chain's CDR3 is CASSNEDRAQPQHF. The CDR3 DNA follows: TGTGCCAGCTCAAACGAGGACAGGGCCCAGCCCCAGCATTTT. Using reference TRBV18 and TRBJ1-5 for the parts outside the CDR3, the full variable domain is NAGVMQNPRHLVRRRGQEARLRCSPMKGHSHVYWYRQLPEEGLKFMVYLQKENIIDESGMPKERFSAEFPKEGPSILRIQQVVRGDSAAYFCASSNEDRAQPQHFGDGTRLSIL.